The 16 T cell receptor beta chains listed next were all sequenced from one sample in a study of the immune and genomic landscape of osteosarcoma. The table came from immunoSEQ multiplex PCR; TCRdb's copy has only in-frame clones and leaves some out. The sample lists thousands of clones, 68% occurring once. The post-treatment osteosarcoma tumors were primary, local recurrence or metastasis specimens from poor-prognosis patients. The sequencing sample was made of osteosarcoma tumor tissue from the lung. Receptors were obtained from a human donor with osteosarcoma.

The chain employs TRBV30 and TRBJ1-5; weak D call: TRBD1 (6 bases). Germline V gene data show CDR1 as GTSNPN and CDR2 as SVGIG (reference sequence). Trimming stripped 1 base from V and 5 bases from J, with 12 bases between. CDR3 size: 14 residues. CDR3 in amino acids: CAWSGGGGDQPQHF. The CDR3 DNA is TGTGCCTGGAGTGGGGGAGGGGGGGATCAGCCCCAGCATTTT.

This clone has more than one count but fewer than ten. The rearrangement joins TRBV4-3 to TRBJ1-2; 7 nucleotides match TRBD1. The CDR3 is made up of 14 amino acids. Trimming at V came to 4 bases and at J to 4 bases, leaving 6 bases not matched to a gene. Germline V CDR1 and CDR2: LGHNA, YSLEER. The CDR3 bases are TGCGCCAGCAGCCCAGGACAGGCGGGCTATGGCTACACCTTC. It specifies CASSPGQAGYGYTF.

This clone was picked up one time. The CDR3 region is CASMDANHYEQYF. The DNA of the CDR3 is TGTGCCAGTATGGACGCGAACCACTACGAGCAGTACTTC. The chain links TRBV19 to TRBJ2-7, with D uncertain. Germline lookup yields CDR1 LNHDA and CDR2 SQIVND (reference sequence). The CDR3 has 13 amino acids. Trimming pared 7 bases from V and 3 bases from J, leaving 13 bases between.

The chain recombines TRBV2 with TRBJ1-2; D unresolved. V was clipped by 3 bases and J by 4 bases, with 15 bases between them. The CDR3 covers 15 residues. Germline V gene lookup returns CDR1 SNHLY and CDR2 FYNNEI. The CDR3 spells CASSESQREGYGYTF. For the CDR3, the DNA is TGTGCCAGCAGTGAGTCACAGAGGGAGGGCTATGGCTACACCTTC.

CDR3: CASSWDRPSSGANVLTF. CDR3 coding DNA: TGTGCCAGCAGCTGGGACAGGCCCTCCTCTGGGGCCAACGTCCTGACTTTC. The V gene is TRBV7-2, the J gene TRBJ2-6; 8 bases line up with TRBD1. The CDR3 extends over 17 amino acids. Germline CDR1 is SGHTA and CDR2 is FQGNSA. V gave up 4 bases and J gave up 0 bases; unmatched junction bases: 5.

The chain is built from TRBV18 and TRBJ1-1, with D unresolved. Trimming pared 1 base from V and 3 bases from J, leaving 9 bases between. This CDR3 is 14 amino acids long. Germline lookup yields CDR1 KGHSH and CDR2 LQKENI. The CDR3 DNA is TGTGCCAGCTCACCACAGGGAGATGACACTGAAGCTTTCTTT. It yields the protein CASSPQGDDTEAFF. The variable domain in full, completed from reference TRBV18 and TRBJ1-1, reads NAGVMQNPRHLVRRRGQEARLRCSPMKGHSHVYWYRQLPEEGLKFMVYLQKENIIDESGMPKERFSAEFPKEGPSILRIQQVVRGDSAAYFCASSPQGDDTEAFFGQGTRLTVV.

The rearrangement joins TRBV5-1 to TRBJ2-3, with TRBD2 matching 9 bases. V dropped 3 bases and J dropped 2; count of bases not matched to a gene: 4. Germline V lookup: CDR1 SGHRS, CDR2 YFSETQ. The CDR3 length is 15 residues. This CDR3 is CASSSVAGATDTQYF. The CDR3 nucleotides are TGCGCCAGCAGCTCCGTAGCGGGGGCCACAGATACGCAGTATTTT.

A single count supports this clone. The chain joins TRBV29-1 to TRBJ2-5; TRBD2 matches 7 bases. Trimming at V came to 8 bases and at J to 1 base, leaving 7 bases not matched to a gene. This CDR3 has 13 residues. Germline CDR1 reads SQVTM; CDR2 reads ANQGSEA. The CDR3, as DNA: TGCAGCTCTCTGGGCGGGGGCCAAGAGACCCAGTACTTC. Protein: CSSLGGGQETQYF.

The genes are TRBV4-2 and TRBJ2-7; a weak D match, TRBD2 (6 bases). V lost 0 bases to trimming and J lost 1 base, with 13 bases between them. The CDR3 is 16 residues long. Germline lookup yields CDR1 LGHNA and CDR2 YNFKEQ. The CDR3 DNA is TGTGCCAGCAGCCAAGATGCCGGGGGAGGTTCCTACGAGCAGTACTTC. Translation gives CASSQDAGGGSYEQYF.

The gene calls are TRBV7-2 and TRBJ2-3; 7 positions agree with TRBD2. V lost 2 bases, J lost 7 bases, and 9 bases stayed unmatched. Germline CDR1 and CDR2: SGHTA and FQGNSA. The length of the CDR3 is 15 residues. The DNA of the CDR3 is TGTGCCAGCAGCTTAAGCGGGGCCGGCGGGTATACGCAGTATTTT. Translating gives CASSLSGAGGYTQYF.

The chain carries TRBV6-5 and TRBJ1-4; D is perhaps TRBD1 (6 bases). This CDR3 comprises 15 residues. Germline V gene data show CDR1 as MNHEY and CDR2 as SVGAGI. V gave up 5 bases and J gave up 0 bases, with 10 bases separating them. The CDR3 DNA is TGTGCCAGCAGTAAGGGGGATGCAACTAATGAAAAACTGTTTTTT. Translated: CASSKGDATNEKLFF.

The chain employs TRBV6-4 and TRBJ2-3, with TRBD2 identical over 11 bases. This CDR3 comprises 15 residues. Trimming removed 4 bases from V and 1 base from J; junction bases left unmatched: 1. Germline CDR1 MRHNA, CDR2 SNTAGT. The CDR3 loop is CASSATSGGTDTQYF. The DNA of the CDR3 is TGTGCCAGCAGTGCGACTAGCGGGGGCACAGATACGCAGTATTTT.

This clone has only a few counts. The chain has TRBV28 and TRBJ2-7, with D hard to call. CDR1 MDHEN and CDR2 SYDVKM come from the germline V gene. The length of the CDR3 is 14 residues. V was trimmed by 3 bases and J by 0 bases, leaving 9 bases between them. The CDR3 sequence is CASSFGRYSYEQYF. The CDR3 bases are TGTGCCAGCAGTTTTGGACGCTACTCCTACGAGCAGTACTTC.

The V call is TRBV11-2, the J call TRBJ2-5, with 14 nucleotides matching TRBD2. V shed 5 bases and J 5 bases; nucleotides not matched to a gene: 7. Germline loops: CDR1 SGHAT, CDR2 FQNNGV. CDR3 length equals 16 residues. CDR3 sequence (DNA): TGTGCCAGCAGCCGAAGGGGACTAGCGGGGGTTGAGACCCAGTACTTC. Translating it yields CASSRRGLAGVETQYF.

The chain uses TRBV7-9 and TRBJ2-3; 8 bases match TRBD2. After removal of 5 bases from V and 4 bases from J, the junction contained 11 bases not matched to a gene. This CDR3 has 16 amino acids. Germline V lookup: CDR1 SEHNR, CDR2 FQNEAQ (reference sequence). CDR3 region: CASSHSGAGWADTQYF. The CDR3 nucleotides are TGTGCCAGCAGCCATAGCGGGGCCGGTTGGGCAGATACGCAGTATTTT.

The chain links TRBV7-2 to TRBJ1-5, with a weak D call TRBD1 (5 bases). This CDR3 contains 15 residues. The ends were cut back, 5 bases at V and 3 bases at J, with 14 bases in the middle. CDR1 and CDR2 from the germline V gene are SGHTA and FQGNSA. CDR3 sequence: CASSLRVGNNQPQHF. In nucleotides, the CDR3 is TGTGCCAGCAGCCTCAGGGTCGGTAACAATCAGCCCCAGCATTTT.